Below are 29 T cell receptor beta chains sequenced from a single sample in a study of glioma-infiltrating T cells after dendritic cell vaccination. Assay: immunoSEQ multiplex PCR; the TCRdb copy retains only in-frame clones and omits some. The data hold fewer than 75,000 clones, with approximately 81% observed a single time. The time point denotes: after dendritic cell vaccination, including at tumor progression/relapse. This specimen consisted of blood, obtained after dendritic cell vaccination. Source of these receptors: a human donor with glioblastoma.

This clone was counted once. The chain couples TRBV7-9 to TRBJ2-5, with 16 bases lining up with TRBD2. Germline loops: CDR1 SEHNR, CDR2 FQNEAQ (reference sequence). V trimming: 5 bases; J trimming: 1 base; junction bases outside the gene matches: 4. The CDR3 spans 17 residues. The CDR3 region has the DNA TGTGCCAGCAGCCCGGGGACTAGCGGGGGGGCCCAAGAGACCCAGTACTTC. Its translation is CASSPGTSGGAQETQYF. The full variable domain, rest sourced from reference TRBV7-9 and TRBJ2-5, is DTGVSQNPRHKITKRGQNVTFRCDPISEHNRLYWYRQTLGQGPEFLTYFQNEAQLEKSRLLSDRFSAERPKGSFSTLEIQRTEQGDSAMYLCASSPGTSGGAQETQYFGPGTRLLVL.

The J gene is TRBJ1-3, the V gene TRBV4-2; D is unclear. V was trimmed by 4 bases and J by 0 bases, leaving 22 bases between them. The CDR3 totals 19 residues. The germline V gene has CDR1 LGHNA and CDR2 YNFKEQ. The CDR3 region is CASSLHRTNEISSGNTIYF. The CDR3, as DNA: TGTGCCAGCAGCCTGCACAGAACGAATGAAATAAGCTCTGGAAACACCATATATTTT.

CDR3: CASSLTGGYEQYF. For the CDR3, the DNA is TGCGCCAGCAGCTTGACAGGTGGCTACGAGCAGTACTTC. This chain connects TRBV5-1 to TRBJ2-7; D may be TRBD1 (5 bases). V lost 1 base and J lost 3, with 8 bases in between. The germline V gene encodes CDR1 SGHRS and CDR2 YFSETQ. The CDR3 is made up of 13 amino acids.

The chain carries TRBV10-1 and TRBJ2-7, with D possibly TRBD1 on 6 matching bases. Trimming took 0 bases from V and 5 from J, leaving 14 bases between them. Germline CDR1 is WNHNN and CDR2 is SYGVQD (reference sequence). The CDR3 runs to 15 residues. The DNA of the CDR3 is TGCGCCAGCAGTGAGTCGTCGGTGGACAGCCACGAGCAGTACTTC. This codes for CASSESSVDSHEQYF.

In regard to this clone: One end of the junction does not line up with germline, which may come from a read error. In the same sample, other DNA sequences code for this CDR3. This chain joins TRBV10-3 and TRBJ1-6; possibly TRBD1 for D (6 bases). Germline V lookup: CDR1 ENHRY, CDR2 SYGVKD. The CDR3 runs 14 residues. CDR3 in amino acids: CAIRRQANNSPLHF. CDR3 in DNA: TGTGCCATCAGAAGACAGGCTAATAATTCCCCCCTCCACTTT.

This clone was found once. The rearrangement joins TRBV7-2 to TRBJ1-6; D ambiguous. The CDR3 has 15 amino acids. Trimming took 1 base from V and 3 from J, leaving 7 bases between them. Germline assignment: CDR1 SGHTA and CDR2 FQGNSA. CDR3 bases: TGTGCCAGCAGCTTAGGATCGGGCTATAATTCACCCCTCCACTTT. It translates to CASSLGSGYNSPLHF.

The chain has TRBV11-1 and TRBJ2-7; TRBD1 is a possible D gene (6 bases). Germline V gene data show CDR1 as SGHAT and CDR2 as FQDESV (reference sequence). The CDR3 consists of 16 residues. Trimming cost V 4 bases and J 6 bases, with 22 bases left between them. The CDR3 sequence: CASSSQTGLSLAEQYF. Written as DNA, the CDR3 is TGTGCCAGCAGCTCCCAGACAGGACTCAGCCTTGCCGAGCAGTACTTC.

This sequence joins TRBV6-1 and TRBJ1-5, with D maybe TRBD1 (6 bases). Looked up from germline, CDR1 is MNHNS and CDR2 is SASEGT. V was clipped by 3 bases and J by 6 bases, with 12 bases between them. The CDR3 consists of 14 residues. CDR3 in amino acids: CASSDSGGAQPQHF. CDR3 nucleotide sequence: TGTGCCAGCAGTGACTCTGGGGGGGCTCAGCCCCAGCATTTT.

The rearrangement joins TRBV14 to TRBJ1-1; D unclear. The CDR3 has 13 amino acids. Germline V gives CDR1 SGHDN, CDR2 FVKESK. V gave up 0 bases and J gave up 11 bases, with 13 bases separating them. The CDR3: CASSQEEHLRAFF. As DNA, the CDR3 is TGTGCCAGCAGCCAAGAGGAGCATCTTCGGGCTTTCTTT.

CDR3 nucleotide sequence: TGTGCCAGCAGTGATGGAGATGGGGGGGCAAGGCCCCAGCATTTT. Translated, it gives CASSDGDGGARPQHF. The chain couples TRBV2 to TRBJ1-5; TRBD1 might be the D (6 bases). Deletions cut 3 bases from V and 9 bases from J, with 18 bases between. The V gene's germline CDR1 is SNHLY and CDR2 FYNNEI. This CDR3 has 15 amino acids.

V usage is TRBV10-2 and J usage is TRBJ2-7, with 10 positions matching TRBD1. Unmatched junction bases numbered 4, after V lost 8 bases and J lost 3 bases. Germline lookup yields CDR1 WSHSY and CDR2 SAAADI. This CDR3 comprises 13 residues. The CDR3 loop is CASWTGGFYEQYF. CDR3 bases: TGCGCCAGCTGGACAGGGGGTTTCTACGAGCAGTACTTC.

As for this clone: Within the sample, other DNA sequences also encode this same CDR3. The DNA of the CDR3 is TGTGCCAGCAGCTTAGAAACAGGGACTAATGAAAAACTGTTTTTT. Residues: CASSLETGTNEKLFF. The genes are TRBV7-9 and TRBJ1-4; a weak D match, TRBD1 (6 bases). The CDR3 is 15 amino acids. Germline assignment: CDR1 SEHNR and CDR2 FQNEAQ (reference sequence). The germline V and J ends were trimmed by 1 base and 2 bases, with 8 bases remaining between them.

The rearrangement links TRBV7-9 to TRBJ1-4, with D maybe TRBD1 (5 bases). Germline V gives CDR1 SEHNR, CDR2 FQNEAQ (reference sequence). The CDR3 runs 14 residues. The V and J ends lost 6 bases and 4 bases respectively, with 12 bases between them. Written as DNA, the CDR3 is TGTGCCAGCAGGGCGGGGACCTATAATGAAAAACTGTTTTTT. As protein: CASRAGTYNEKLFF.

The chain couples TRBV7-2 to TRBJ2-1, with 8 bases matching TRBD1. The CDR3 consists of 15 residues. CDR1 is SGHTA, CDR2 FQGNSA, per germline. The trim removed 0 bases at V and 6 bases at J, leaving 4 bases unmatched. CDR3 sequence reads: CASSLAGQGSNEQFF. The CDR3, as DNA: TGTGCCAGCAGCTTAGCTGGACAGGGATCCAATGAGCAGTTCTTC.

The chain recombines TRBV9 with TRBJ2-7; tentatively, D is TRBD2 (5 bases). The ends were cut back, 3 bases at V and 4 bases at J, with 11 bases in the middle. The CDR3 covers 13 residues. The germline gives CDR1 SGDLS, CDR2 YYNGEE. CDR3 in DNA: TGTGCCAGCAGCGGGGAGAGAGGGTACGAGCAGTACTTC. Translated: CASSGERGYEQYF.

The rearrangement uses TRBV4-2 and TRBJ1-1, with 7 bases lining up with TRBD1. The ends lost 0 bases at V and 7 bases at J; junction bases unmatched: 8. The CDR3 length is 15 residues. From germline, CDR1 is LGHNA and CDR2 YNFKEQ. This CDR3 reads CASSQDKGGWNEAFF. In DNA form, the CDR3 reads TGTGCCAGCAGCCAAGATAAAGGGGGCTGGAATGAAGCTTTCTTT.

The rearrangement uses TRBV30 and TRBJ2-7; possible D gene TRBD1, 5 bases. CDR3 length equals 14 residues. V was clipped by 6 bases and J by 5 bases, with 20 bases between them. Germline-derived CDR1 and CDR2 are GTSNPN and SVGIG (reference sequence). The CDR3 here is CACLTGRMIHEQYF. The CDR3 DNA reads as TGTGCCTGCCTAACAGGCAGGATGATCCACGAGCAGTACTTC.

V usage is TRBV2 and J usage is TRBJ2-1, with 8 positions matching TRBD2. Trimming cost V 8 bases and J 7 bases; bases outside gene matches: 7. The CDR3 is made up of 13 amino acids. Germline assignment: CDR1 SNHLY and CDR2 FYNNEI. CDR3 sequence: CASPGLARNEQFF. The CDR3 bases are TGTGCCAGCCCCGGACTAGCCCGGAATGAGCAGTTCTTC.

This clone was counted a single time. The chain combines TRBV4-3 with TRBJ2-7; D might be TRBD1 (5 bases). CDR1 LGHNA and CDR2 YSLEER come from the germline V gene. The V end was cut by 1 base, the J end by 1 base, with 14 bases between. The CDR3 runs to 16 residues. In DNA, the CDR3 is TGCGCCAGCAGCCAAGCTGTGGGGCAGTATTCCTACGAGCAGTACTTC. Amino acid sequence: CASSQAVGQYSYEQYF.

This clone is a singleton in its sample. Here the CDR3 reads CASSQTRSGGVPQGTQYF. DNA for the CDR3: TGCGCCAGCAGCCAAACGAGAAGCGGGGGGGTCCCCCAAGGTACGCAGTATTTT. The chain has TRBV4-1 and TRBJ2-3; 10 positions match TRBD2. Germline V gene sequence: CDR1 MGHRA, CDR2 YSYEKL. V trimming: 2 bases; J trimming: 8 bases; junction bases outside the gene matches: 16. This CDR3 comprises 18 residues.

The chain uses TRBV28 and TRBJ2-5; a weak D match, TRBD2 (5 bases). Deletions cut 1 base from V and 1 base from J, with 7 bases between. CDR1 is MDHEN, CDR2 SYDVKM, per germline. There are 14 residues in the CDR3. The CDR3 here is CASSLLEGQETQYF. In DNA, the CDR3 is TGTGCCAGCAGTTTATTAGAGGGCCAAGAGACCCAGTACTTC.

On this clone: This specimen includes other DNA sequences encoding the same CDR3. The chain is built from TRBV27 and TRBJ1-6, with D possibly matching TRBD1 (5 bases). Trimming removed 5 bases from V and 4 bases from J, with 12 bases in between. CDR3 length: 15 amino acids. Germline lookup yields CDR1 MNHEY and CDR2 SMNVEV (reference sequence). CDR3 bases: TGTGCCAGCAGTGACTGGGGGGGATATAATTCACCCCTCCACTTT. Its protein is CASSDWGGYNSPLHF.

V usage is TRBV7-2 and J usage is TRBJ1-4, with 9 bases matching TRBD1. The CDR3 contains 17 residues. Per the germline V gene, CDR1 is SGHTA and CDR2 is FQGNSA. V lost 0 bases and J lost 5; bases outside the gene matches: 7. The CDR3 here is CASSLAVRTGANEKLFF. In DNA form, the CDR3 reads TGTGCCAGCAGCTTAGCGGTAAGGACAGGGGCAAATGAAAAACTGTTTTTT.

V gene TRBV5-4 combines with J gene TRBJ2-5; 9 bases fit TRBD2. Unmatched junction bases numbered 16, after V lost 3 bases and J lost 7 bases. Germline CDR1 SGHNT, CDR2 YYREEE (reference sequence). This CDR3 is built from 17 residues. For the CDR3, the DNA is TGTGCCAGCAGCTCACCCGGGACTAGCTCCAGGGGTGGGACCCAGTACTTC. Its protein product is CASSSPGTSSRGGTQYF. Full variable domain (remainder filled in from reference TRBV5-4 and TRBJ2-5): ETGVTQSPTHLIKTRGQQVTLRCSSQSGHNTVSWYQQALGQGPQFIFQYYREEENGRGNFPPRFSGLQFPNYSSELNVNALELDDSALYLCASSSPGTSSRGGTQYFGPGTRLLVL.

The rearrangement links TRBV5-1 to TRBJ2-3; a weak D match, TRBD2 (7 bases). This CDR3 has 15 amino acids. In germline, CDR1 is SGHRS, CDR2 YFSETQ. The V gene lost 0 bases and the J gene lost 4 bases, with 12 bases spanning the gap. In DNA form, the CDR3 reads TGCGCCAGCAGCTTGGACCTAGGGGGGGCAGATACGCAGTATTTT. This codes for CASSLDLGGADTQYF. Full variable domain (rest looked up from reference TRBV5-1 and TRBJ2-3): KAGVTQTPRYLIKTRGQQVTLSCSPISGHRSVSWYQQTPGQGLQFLFEYFSETQRNKGNFPGRFSGRQFSNSRSEMNVSTLELGDSALYLCASSLDLGGADTQYFGPGTRLTVL.

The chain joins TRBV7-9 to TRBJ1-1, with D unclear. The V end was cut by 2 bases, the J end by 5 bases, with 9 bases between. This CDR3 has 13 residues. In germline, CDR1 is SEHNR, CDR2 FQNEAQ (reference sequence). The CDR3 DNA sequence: TGTGCCAGCAGCTTATCGATGAGGACTGAAGCTTTCTTT. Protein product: CASSLSMRTEAFF.

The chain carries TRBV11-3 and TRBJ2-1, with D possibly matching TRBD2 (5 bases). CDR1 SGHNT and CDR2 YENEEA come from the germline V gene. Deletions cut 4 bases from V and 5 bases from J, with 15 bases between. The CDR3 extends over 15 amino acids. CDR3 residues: CASSSGRTQHNEQFF. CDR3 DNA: TGTGCCAGCAGCTCCGGCAGGACTCAACACAATGAGCAGTTCTTC.

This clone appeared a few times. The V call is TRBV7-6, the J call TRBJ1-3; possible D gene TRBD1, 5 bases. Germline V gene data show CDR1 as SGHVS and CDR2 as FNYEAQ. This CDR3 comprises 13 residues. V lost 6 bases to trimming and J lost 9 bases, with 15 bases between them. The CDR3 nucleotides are TGTGCCAGCAGAGTCGGGGGAGCAAGCACCATATATTTT. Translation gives CASRVGGASTIYF.

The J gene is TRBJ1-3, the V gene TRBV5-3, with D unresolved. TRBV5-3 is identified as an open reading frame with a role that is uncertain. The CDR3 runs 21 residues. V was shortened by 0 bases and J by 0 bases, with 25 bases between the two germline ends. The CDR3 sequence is CARSLGNNKSRGRFSGNTIYF. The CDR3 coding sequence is TGTGCCAGAAGCTTGGGTAACAATAAAAGTCGAGGGCGATTCTCTGGAAACACCATATATTTT.